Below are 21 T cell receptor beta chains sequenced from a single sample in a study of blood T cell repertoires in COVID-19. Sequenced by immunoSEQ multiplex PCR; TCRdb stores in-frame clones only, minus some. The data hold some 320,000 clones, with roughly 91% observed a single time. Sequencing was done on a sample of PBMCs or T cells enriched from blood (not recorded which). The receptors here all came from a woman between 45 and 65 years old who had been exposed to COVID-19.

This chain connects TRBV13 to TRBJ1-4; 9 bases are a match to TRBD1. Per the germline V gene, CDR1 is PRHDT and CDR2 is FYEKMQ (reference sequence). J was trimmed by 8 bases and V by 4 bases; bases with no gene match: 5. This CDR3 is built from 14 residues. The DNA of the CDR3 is TGTGCCAGCAGCTCCGGGACAGGGTCCGAAAAACTGTTTTTT. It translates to CASSSGTGSEKLFF.

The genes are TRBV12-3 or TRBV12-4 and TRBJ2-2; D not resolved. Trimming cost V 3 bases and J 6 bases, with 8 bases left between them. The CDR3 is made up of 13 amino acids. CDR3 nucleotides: TGTGCCAGCAGTTTTGAGGTCCCCGGGGAGCTGTTTTTT. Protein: CASSFEVPGELFF.

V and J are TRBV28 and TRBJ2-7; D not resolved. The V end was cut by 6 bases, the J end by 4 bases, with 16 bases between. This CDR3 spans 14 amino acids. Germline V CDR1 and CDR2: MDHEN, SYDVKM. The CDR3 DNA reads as TGTGCCAGCAGCTCTCGCCGACTCAAATACGAGCAGTACTTC. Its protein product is CASSSRRLKYEQYF.

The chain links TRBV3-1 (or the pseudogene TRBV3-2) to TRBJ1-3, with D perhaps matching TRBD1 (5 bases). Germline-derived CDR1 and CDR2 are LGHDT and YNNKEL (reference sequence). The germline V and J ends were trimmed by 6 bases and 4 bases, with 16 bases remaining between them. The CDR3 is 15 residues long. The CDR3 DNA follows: TGTGCCAGCAGTCTCTCTAGGGGCTCCGGAAACACCATATATTTT. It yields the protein CASSLSRGSGNTIYF.

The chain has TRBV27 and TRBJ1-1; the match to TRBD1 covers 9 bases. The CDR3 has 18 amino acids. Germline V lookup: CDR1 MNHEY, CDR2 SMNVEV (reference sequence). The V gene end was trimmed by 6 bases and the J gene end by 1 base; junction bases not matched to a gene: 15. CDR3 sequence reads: CASSRTPGQGGRNTEAFF. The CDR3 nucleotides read TGTGCCAGCAGCCGAACCCCGGGACAGGGTGGGAGGAACACTGAAGCTTTCTTT.

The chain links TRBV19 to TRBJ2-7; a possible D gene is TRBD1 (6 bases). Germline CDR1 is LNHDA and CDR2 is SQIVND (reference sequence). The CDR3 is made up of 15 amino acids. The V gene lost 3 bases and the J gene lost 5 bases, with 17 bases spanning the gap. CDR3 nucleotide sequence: TGTGCCAGTAGTATGAGGAGTAGGGGGTCCCACGAGCAGTACTTC. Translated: CASSMRSRGSHEQYF.

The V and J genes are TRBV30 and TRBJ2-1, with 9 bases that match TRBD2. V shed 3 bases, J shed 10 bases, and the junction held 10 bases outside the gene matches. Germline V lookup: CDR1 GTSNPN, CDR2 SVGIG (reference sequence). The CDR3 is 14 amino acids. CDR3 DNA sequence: TGTGCCTGGAGCGCGGGCCTAGCGGGGTACGAGCAGTTCTTC. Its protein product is CAWSAGLAGYEQFF.

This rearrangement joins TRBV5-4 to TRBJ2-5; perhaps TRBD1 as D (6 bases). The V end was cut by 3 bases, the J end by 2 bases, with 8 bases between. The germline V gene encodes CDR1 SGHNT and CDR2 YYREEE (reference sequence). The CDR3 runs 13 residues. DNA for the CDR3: TGTGCCAGCAGCTGGGGGCCGCAAGAGACCCAGTACTTC. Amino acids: CASSWGPQETQYF.

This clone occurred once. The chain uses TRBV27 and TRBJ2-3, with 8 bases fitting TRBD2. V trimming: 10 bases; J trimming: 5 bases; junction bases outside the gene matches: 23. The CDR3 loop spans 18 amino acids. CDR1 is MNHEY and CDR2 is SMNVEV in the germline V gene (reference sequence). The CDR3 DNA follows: TGTGCCACCGCACCCCGCCCCCTGGGACTAGGGACTGGAGATACGCAGTATTTT. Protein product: CATAPRPLGLGTGDTQYF.

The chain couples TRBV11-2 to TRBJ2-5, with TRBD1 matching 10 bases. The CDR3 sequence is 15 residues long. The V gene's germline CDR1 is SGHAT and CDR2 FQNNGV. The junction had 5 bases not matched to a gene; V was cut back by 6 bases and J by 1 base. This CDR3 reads CASRGRTGGQETQYF. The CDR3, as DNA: TGTGCCAGCAGAGGTCGGACAGGGGGCCAAGAGACCCAGTACTTC.

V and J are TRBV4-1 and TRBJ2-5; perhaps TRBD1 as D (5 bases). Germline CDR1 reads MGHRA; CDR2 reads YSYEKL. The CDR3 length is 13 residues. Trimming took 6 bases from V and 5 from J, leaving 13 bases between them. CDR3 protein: CASRSVAGETQYF. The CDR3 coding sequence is TGCGCCAGCAGGAGCGTGGCAGGGGAGACCCAGTACTTC.

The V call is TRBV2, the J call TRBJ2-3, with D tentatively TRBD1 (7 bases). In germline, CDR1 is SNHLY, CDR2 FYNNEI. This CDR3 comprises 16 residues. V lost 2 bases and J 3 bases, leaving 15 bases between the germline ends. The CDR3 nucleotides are TGTGCCAGCAGTGAAAATCCCGCGGGACAGACAGATACGCAGTATTTT. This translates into CASSENPAGQTDTQYF. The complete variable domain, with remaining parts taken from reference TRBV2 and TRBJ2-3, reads EPEVTQTPSHQVTQMGQEVILRCVPISNHLYFYWYRQILGQKVEFLVSFYNNEISEKSEIFDDQFSVERPDGSNFTLKIRSTKLEDSAMYFCASSENPAGQTDTQYFGPGTRLTVL.

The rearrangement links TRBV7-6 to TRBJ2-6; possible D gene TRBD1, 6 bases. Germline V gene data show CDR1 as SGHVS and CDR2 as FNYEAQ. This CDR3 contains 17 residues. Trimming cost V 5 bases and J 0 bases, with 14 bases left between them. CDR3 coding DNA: TGTGCCAGCAGCCCCGGACAGCCCCGCTCTGGGGCCAACGTCCTGACTTTC. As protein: CASSPGQPRSGANVLTF.

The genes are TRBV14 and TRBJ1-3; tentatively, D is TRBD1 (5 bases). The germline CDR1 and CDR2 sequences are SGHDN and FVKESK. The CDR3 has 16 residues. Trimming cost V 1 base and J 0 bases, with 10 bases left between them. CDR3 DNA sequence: TGTGCCAGCAGCCAAGGTGGAGGGGTCTCTGGAAACACCATATATTTT. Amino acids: CASSQGGGVSGNTIYF.

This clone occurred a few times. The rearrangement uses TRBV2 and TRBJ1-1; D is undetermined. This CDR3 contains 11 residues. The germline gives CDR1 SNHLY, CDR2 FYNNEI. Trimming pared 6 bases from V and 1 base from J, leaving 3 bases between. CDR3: CASRANTEAFF. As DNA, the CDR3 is TGTGCCAGCAGGGCGAACACTGAAGCTTTCTTT.

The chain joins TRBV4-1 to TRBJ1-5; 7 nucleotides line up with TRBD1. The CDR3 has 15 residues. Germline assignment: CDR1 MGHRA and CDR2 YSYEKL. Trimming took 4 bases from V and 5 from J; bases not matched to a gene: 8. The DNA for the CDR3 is TGCGCCAGCAGCCCCGTGGAGGGGGCCGATCAGCCCCAGCATTTT. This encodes CASSPVEGADQPQHF.

The CDR3 DNA follows: TGTGCCAGCTCACCCGGGCGGGGCAACTACAATGAGCAGTTCTTC. Translated, it gives CASSPGRGNYNEQFF. The chain recombines TRBV18 with TRBJ2-1; weak D call: TRBD2 (6 bases). Between the trimmed V and J ends, which lost 3 bases and 3 bases, there was a span of 12 bases. The CDR3 length is 15 residues. Germline V gene lookup returns CDR1 KGHSH and CDR2 LQKENI.

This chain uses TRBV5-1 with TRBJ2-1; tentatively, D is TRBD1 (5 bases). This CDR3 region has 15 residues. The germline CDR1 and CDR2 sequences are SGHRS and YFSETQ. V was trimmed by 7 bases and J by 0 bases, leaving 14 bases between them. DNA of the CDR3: TGCGCCAGCCGGAGACAGCTGAGCTCCTACAATGAGCAGTTCTTC. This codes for CASRRQLSSYNEQFF. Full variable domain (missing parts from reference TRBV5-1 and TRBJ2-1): KAGVTQTPRYLIKTRGQQVTLSCSPISGHRSVSWYQQTPGQGLQFLFEYFSETQRNKGNFPGRFSGRQFSNSRSEMNVSTLELGDSALYLCASRRQLSSYNEQFFGPGTRLTVL.

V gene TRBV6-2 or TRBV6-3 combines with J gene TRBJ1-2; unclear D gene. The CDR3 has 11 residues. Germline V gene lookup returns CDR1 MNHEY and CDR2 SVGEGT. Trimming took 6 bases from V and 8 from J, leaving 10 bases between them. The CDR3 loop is CASSNPGGYTF. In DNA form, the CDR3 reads TGTGCCAGCAGCAACCCTGGCGGCTACACCTTC.

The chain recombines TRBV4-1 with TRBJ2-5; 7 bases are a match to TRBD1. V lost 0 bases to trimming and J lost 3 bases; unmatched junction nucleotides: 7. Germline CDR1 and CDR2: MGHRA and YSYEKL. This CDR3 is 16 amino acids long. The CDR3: CASSQETGTVKETQYF. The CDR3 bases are TGCGCCAGCAGCCAAGAAACCGGGACAGTTAAAGAGACCCAGTACTTC.

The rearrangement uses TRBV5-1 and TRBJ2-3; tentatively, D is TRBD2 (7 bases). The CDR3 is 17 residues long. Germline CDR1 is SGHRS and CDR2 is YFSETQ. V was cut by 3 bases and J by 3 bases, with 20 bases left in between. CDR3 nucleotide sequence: TGCGCCAGCAGCTCGTCCGGATCGGGGGGCGGTACAGATACGCAGTATTTT. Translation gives CASSSSGSGGGTDTQYF. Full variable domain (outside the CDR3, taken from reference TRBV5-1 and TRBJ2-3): KAGVTQTPRYLIKTRGQQVTLSCSPISGHRSVSWYQQTPGQGLQFLFEYFSETQRNKGNFPGRFSGRQFSNSRSEMNVSTLELGDSALYLCASSSSGSGGGTDTQYFGPGTRLTVL.